This T cell receptor (beta chain) was obtained from a study of cytomegalovirus exposure and HLA in healthy donors. Overall study: Unique TCRs numbering approximately 81 million, obtained from HLA-typed donors, made up an early data release. Overall study results and limits: Later on, an analysis tied around 17,000 TCR beta sequences to HLA alleles at 0.05 false discovery rate.

The CDR3 is 14 residues long. V gave up 6 bases and J gave up 2 bases, with 13 bases separating them. Germline V gene lookup returns CDR1 PRHDT and CDR2 FYEKMQ (reference sequence). With 60 Vbeta and 13 Jbeta primers, the PCR was carried out. Under the authors' procedure: There were around 80 million unique TCR beta chains by a later count, and around 10 million of them were shared. Sequencing used immunoSEQ multiplex PCR; TCRdb keeps in-frame clones, though not all of them. The V and J calls and clone size come from that table; D and trimming were worked out from the DNA. This table holds some 200,000 clones, 80% to 85% found once. As for this clone: Its antigen is as yet unknown.

The chain employs TRBV13 and TRBJ2-5; D possibly corresponds to TRBD1 (5 bases). The source material was PBMCs. This sequence was found in a woman aged 18-35 years in good health and CMV-seronegative. CDR3 DNA sequence: TGTGCCAGCAGATCCCAGGGCGGTCAAGAGACCCAGTACTTC. This sequence encodes CASRSQGGQETQYF.